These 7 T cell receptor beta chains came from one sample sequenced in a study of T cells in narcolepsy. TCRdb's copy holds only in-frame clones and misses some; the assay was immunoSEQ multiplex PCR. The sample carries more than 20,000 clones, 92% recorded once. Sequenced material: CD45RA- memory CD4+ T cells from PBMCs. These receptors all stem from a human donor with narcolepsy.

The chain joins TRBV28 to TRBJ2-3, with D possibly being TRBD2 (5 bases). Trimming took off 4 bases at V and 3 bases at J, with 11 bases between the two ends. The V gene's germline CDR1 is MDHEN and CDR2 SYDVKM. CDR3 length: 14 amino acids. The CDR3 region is CASSWRALTDTQYF. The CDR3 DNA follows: TGTGCCAGCAGTTGGCGGGCTTTAACAGATACGCAGTATTTT.

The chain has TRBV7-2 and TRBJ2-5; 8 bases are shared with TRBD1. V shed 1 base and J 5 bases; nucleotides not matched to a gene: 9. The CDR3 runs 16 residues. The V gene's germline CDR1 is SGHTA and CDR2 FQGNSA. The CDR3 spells CASSLGIQGVRETQYF. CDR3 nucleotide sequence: TGTGCCAGCAGCTTAGGGATACAGGGGGTAAGGGAGACCCAGTACTTC.

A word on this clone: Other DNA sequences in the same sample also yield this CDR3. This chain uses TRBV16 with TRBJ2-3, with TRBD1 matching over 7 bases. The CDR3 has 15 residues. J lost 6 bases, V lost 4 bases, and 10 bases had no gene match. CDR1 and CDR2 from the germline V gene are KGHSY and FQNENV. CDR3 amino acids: CASSPTGELSDTQYF. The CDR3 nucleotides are TGTGCCAGCAGCCCTACAGGGGAACTCTCGGATACGCAGTATTTT.

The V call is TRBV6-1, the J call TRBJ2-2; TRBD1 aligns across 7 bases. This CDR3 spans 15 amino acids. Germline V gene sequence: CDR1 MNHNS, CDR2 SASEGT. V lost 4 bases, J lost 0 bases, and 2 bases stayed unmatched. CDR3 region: CASSGDSSNTGELFF. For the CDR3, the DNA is TGTGCCAGCAGTGGGGACAGTTCGAACACCGGGGAGCTGTTTTTT.

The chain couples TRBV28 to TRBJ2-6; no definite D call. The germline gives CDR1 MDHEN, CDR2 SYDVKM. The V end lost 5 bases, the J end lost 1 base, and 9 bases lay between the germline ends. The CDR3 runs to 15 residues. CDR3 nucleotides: TGTGCCAGCAGTACCCCGAGGTCTGGGGCCAACGTCCTGACTTTC. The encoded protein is CASSTPRSGANVLTF.

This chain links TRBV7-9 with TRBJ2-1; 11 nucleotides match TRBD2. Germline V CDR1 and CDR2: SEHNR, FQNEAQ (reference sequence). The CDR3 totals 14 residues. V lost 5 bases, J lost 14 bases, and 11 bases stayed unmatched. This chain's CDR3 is CASSMTGTSGGKFF. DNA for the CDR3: TGTGCCAGCAGCATGACAGGGACTAGCGGTGGTAAGTTCTTC. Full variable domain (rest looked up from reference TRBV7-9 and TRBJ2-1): DTGVSQNPRHKITKRGQNVTFRCDPISEHNRLYWYRQTLGQGPEFLTYFQNEAQLEKSRLLSDRFSAERPKGSFSTLEIQRTEQGDSAMYLCASSMTGTSGGKFFGPGTRLTVL.

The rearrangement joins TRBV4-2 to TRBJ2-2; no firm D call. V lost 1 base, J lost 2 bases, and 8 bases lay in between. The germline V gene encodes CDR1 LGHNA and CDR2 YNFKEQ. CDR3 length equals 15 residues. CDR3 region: CASSQGGVNTGELFF. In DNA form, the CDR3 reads TGTGCCAGCAGCCAAGGCGGAGTAAACACCGGGGAGCTGTTTTTT.